This passage covers 14 T cell receptor beta chains from one sample sequenced in a study of blood T cell repertoires in COVID-19. Using immunoSEQ multiplex PCR, the repertoire was profiled, and TCRdb retains in-frame clones only, with some absent. The sample lists 190,000 or so clones, around 90% occurring once. Sequencing was performed on PBMCs or T cells enriched from blood (not recorded which). The receptors were gathered from a young man who had recovered from COVID-19.

The chain is built from TRBV12-3 or TRBV12-4 and TRBJ1-1; D gene ambiguous. Deletions cut 3 bases from V and 3 bases from J, with 5 bases between. This CDR3 region has 12 residues. The chain's CDR3 is CASSFGDTEAFF. The CDR3 bases are TGTGCCAGCAGTTTTGGAGACACTGAAGCTTTCTTT.

In its sample, this clone was seen a few times. The chain joins TRBV7-2 to TRBJ1-3, with a weak D call TRBD1 (6 bases). V lost 5 bases to trimming and J lost 0 bases, with 11 bases between them. In germline, CDR1 is SGHTA, CDR2 FQGNSA. CDR3 size: 15 residues. The CDR3: CASSETGISGNTIYF. The CDR3 DNA reads TGTGCCAGCAGCGAGACAGGAATCTCTGGAAACACCATATATTTT.

The V and J genes are TRBV7-8 and TRBJ1-4; unclear D gene. Trimming took off 5 bases at V and 0 bases at J, with 13 bases between the two ends. Germline CDR1 and CDR2: SGHVS and FQNEAQ. CDR3 length equals 16 residues. CDR3 DNA: TGTGCCAGCAGCCTGCTCTTCAGGACAACTAATGAAAAACTGTTTTTT. It is translated as CASSLLFRTTNEKLFF.

V usage is TRBV3-1 (or the pseudogene TRBV3-2) and J usage is TRBJ2-2, with D possibly matching TRBD1 (5 bases). CDR3 length: 14 residues. V lost 3 bases and J lost 0, with 5 bases in between. Germline CDR1 and CDR2: LGHDT and YNNKEL (reference sequence). The CDR3 spells CASSQTANTGELFF. CDR3 bases: TGTGCCAGCAGCCAGACAGCGAACACCGGGGAGCTGTTTTTT.

This clone appeared once. The rearrangement uses TRBV12-3 or TRBV12-4 and TRBJ1-6; 8 nucleotides match TRBD1. The ends lost 6 bases at V and 6 bases at J; junction bases unmatched: 1. The CDR3 is made up of 13 amino acids. The CDR3 here is CASSGQGNSPLHF. The CDR3 region has the DNA TGTGCCAGCAGCGGACAGGGTAATTCACCCCTCCACTTT.

Only one count was recorded for this clone. The chain employs TRBV27 and TRBJ2-2; 7 bases match TRBD1. V shed 6 bases, J shed 2 bases, and the junction held 6 bases outside the gene matches. This CDR3 region has 15 residues. In germline, CDR1 is MNHEY, CDR2 SMNVEV (reference sequence). CDR3 sequence reads: CASRPRQGNTGELFF. The CDR3 nucleotides read TGTGCCAGCAGGCCCCGACAGGGAAACACCGGGGAGCTGTTTTTT.

The V gene is TRBV5-6, the J gene TRBJ1-1; TRBD1 aligns across 7 bases. The junction had 6 bases not matched to a gene; V was cut back by 10 bases and J by 0 bases. Per the germline V gene, CDR1 is SGHDT and CDR2 is YYEEEE. CDR3 size: 13 residues. The DNA of the CDR3 is TGTGCCGTCACCACAGGGGTGAACACTGAAGCTTTCTTT. Translating gives CAVTTGVNTEAFF.

The CDR3 loop is CASSQDRGLGTEAFF. The CDR3 DNA reads TGCGCCAGCAGCCAAGACAGGGGGTTGGGGACTGAAGCTTTCTTT. The J gene is TRBJ1-1, the V gene TRBV4-3; 7 bases align to TRBD1. The CDR3 has 15 residues. Losses at the gene ends were 0 bases for V and 5 bases for J; bases not matched to a gene: 6. Germline V CDR1 and CDR2: LGHNA, YSLEER.

A single count supports this clone. The gene calls are TRBV5-1 and TRBJ2-3; 7 nucleotides line up with TRBD2. From germline, CDR1 is SGHRS and CDR2 YFSETQ. The CDR3 covers 15 residues. The V and J ends lost 0 bases and 2 bases, in that order; junction bases with no gene match: 3. CDR3 sequence (DNA): TGCGCCAGCAGCTTGGACGGGGGGACCACAGATACGCAGTATTTT. This translates into CASSLDGGTTDTQYF.

This clone has just a few counts. J is TRBJ2-7 and V is TRBV12-1; the listed D gene, TRBD2, was not tested against the DNA. TRBV12-1 represents a pseudogene. The CDR3 extends over 19 amino acids. CDR3 DNA: TGTGCCAGCAGCTTTTCCCCACCTAGAGCCCTGATAGGATCCTACGAGCAGTACTTC. Translating gives CASSFSPPRALIGSYEQYF.

The V and J genes are TRBV6-5 and TRBJ2-7, with 9 bases lining up with TRBD2. Germline V gene sequence: CDR1 MNHEY, CDR2 SVGAGI. The CDR3 totals 14 residues. The junction had 4 bases not matched to a gene; V was cut back by 2 bases and J by 5 bases. The CDR3 nucleotides are TGTGCCAGCAGTTACGAGAGGACTAGCGACGAGCAGTACTTC. Amino acids: CASSYERTSDEQYF.

This rearrangement joins TRBV7-2 to TRBJ2-3, with a possible D match to TRBD2 (6 bases). The length of the CDR3 is 15 residues. The V and J ends lost 2 bases and 6 bases respectively, with 15 bases between them. Germline-derived CDR1 and CDR2 are SGHTA and FQGNSA. The CDR3 nucleotides are TGTGCCAGCAGCTTATCACTAGCACTATCGGATACGCAGTATTTT. The encoded protein is CASSLSLALSDTQYF.

The chain employs TRBV15 and TRBJ2-3; 7 nucleotides match TRBD2. Germline V gives CDR1 LNHNV, CDR2 YYDKDF (reference sequence). The CDR3 runs 19 residues. The J segment lost 0 bases and the V segment lost 0 bases, leaving 12 bases of the junction unmatched. In nucleotides, the CDR3 is TGTGCCACCAGCAGAGAGCCCTTCACTAGCGTTACTAGCACAGATACGCAGTATTTT. Its translation is CATSREPFTSVTSTDTQYF.

The chain joins TRBV13 to TRBJ2-1; D gene uncertain. The germline CDR1 and CDR2 sequences are PRHDT and FYEKMQ (reference sequence). V lost 0 bases, J lost 4 bases, and 13 bases lay in between. CDR3 size: 16 residues. Written as DNA, the CDR3 is TGTGCCAGCAGCTTAGGAGGAATTAACGGGTACAATGAGCAGTTCTTC. Translation gives CASSLGGINGYNEQFF.